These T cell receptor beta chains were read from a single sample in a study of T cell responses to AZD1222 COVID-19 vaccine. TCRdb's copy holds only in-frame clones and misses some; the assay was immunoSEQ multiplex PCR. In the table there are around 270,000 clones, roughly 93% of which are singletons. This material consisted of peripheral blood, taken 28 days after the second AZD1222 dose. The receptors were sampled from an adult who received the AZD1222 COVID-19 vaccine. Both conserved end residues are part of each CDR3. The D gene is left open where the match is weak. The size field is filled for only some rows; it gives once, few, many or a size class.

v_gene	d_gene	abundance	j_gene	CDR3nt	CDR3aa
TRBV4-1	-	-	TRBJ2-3	TGCGCCAGCAGCCAAGAGGGAGTAAGCACAGATACGCAGTATTTT	CASSQEGVSTDTQYF
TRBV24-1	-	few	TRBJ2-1	TGTGCCACCAGTGATATAGTCGGACAGATCAATGAGCAGTTCTTC	CATSDIVGQINEQFF
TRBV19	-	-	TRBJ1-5	TGTGCCAGTAGTATAGAACAGGGCAGGCAGCCCCAGCATTTT	CASSIEQGRQPQHF
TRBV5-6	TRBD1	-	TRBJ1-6	TGTGCCAGCAGCCGCCTGGACAGGGATAATTCACCCCTCCACTTT	CASSRLDRDNSPLHF
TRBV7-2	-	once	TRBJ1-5	TGTGCCAGCAGCTTCGGGGGGCCCCGGCCCCAGCATTTT	CASSFGGPRPQHF
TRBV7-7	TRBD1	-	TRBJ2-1	TGTGCTAGCAGCTTAGGACAGGAAAGTGAGCAGTTCTTC	CASSLGQESEQFF
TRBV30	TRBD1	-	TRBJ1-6	TGTGCCTACTCGACAGGGACCGGAAATTCACCCCTCCACTTT	CAYSTGTGNSPLHF
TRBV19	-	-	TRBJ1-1	TGTGCCAGTACGCTTGGTGGTGGAGCTTTCTTT	CASTLGGGAFF
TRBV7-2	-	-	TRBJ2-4	TGTGCCAGCAGCTTAGTTCCAACCCTAACCAAAAACATTCAGTACTTC	CASSLVPTLTKNIQYF
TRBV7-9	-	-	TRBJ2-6	TGTGCCAGCAGCTTAGGACTGCTAGGGGCGGCTGGGGCCAACGTCCTGACTTTC	CASSLGLLGAAGANVLTF
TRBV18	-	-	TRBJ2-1	TGTGCCAGCTCACCAAGGACAGTCTACAATGAGCAGTTCTTC	CASSPRTVYNEQFF
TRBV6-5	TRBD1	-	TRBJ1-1	TGTGCCAGCAGGGAGGGACAGCCCTTAAACACTGAAGCTTTCTTT	CASREGQPLNTEAFF
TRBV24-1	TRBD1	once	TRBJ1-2	TGTGCCACCAGTGACTCGGGACAGGGAGGTCAGGGCTACACCTTC	CATSDSGQGGQGYTF
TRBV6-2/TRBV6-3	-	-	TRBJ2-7	TGTGCCAGCAGTACCCGTGGCAGGGAAACCTACGAGCAGTACTTC	CASSTRGRETYEQYF
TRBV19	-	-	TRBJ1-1	TGTGCCAGTAGAATCCGAGAAGGCACTGAAGCTTTCTTT	CASRIREGTEAFF
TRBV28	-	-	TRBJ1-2	TGTGCCAGTCTATCTAACTATGGCTACACCTTC	CASLSNYGYTF
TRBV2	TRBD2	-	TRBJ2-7	TGTGCCAGCAGGTCGGTTGCGGGGGGCCTCTACGAGCAGTACTTC	CASRSVAGGLYEQYF
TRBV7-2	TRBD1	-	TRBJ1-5	TGTGCCAGCAGCGAGAACAGGGGAGGTCAGCCCCAGCATTTT	CASSENRGGQPQHF
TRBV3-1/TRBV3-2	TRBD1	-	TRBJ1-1	TGTGCCAGCAGCCAAGATAGGGGGCCGGAAGCTTTCTTT	CASSQDRGPEAFF